This T cell receptor (beta chain) was captured in a study of regulatory T cells in long-lasting Graves disease. Time point indicated: newly diagnosed GD, antithyroid drugs for less than 3 months. PBMCs provided the RNA from which the TCR library was made. General study points: It is possible that accuracy was reduced by the small size of the sample.

Building of the TCR beta libraries involved iRepertoire HTBI primers and Arm-PCR of CDR3 regions. One entry per CDR3 protein results from TCRdb running MiXCR on the multiplex PCR reads. The table shows approximately 400,000 distinct CDR3 sequences, with 14% to 15% occurring only once. This clonotype was observed many times. What it binds is unknown. This same sample was also taken into another study, of T cells in Graves' hyperthyroidism and ophthalmopathy.

The clonotype was recovered from a woman in her thirties with Graves disease. This material consisted of peripheral blood mononuclear cells (PBMCs), taken at new diagnosis, from a patient treated with antithyroid drugs.

CDR3 bases: TGTGCCAGCAGTGAAGTGGTCGTTGAGCAGTACTTC. Translation gives CASSEVVVEQYF. This chain uses TRBV2 with TRBJ2-7; D uncertain. CDR1 is SNHLY, CDR2 FYNNEI, per germline. Trimming stripped 1 base from V and 7 bases from J, with 8 bases between. CDR3 size: 12 residues. The variable domain in full, with the rest retrieved from reference TRBV2 and TRBJ2-7, is EPEVTQTPSHQVTQMGQEVILRCVPISNHLYFYWYRQILGQKVEFLVSFYNNEISEKSEIFDDQFSVERPDGSNFTLKIRSTKLEDSAMYFCASSEVVVEQYFGPGTRLTVT.